The rows below give T cell receptor beta chains drawn from one sample of a study of T cells in Graves' hyperthyroidism and ophthalmopathy. TCRdb independently ran MiXCR on the multiplex PCR reads; one entry per CDR3 protein. Among more than 300,000 distinct CDR3 sequences listed, about a sixth were seen once. The sample consisted of blood. The source of these receptors is a woman aged 30 to 39 with Graves' hyperthyroidism that later progressed to Graves' ophthalmopathy. Each CDR3 is given with its conserved first and last residue. D genes are given only for firm matches. Expanded clones are given a class, and other clones once, few, many or no size at all.

j_call clone_size d_call v_call cdr3_aa cdr3_nt
TRBJ1-5 NA NA TRBV12-3/TRBV12-4 CASSLSRGDNQPQHF TGTGCCAGCAGTTTATCTAGGGGCGACAATCAGCCCCAGCATTTT
TRBJ2-2 many NA TRBV19 CASSIEENTGELFF TGTGCCAGTAGTATAGAAGAGAACACCGGGGAGCTGTTTTTT
TRBJ1-2 NA TRBD1 TRBV19 CASSIEVGRGRGNYGYTF TGTGCCAGTAGTATAGAAGTTGGCAGGGGGCGCGGAAACTATGGCTACACCTTC
TRBJ2-7 many NA TRBV27 CASSRLQGPREPVHEQYF TGTGCCAGCAGTCGGCTACAGGGTCCCCGGGAGCCTGTCCACGAGCAGTACTTC
TRBJ1-4 few NA TRBV7-9 CASSPRTGMFEKLFF TGTGCCAGCAGTCCTAGGACTGGTATGTTCGAAAAACTGTTTTTT
TRBJ1-5 many NA TRBV2 CASSYDGPQNQPQHF TGTGCCAGCAGTTACGATGGGCCCCAAAATCAGCCCCAGCATTTT
TRBJ2-5 few NA TRBV6-2/TRBV6-3 CASGSFNGQETQYF TGTGCCAGCGGAAGTTTTAACGGGCAAGAGACCCAGTACTTC
TRBJ1-3 many NA TRBV20-1 CSASFSLSGNTIYF TGCAGTGCTAGTTTTTCTCTCTCTGGAAACACCATATATTTT
TRBJ2-7 many TRBD1 TRBV28 CASRANRDRVGEQYF TGTGCCAGCAGGGCAAACCGGGACAGGGTGGGGGAGCAGTACTTC
TRBJ2-3 many TRBD1 TRBV5-1 CASSFAGTGHTDTQYF TGCGCCAGCAGCTTCGCCGGGACAGGTCACACAGATACGCAGTATTTT
TRBJ1-1 NA NA TRBV28 CASSLGAGGVNTEAFF TGTGCCAGCAGTTTAGGGGCGGGGGGGGTTAACACTGAAGCTTTCTTT
TRBJ2-5 many NA TRBV7-2 CASSSQVNLQETQYF TGTGCCAGCAGCTCGCAGGTGAACTTGCAAGAGACCCAGTACTTC
TRBJ2-1 many TRBD2 TRBV12-3/TRBV12-4 CASEGLANEQFF TGTGCCAGCGAGGGACTAGCTAATGAGCAGTTCTTC
TRBJ2-2 many NA TRBV12-3/TRBV12-4 CASSFSQGTGELFF TGTGCCAGCAGTTTTTCACAGGGCACAGGGGAGCTGTTTTTT
TRBJ2-1 many TRBD2 TRBV4-1 CASSQAGLAAFNEQFF TGCGCCAGCAGCCAAGCGGGACTAGCGGCCTTCAATGAGCAGTTCTTC
TRBJ2-7 many NA TRBV7-9 CASSALDKNLQYF TGTGCCAGCAGCGCACTGGACAAGAACCTGCAGTACTTC
TRBJ2-1 many NA TRBV10-1 CASSSLSRDVAHEQFF TGCGCCAGCAGTTCTTTATCCCGAGACGTGGCCCATGAGCAGTTCTTC
TRBJ2-1 few NA TRBV5-1 CASSPWSAPSYNEQFF TGCGCCAGCAGCCCCTGGTCGGCCCCCTCCTACAATGAGCAGTTCTTC
TRBJ2-7 many NA TRBV2 CASSDRIQGYYEQYF TGTGCCAGCAGTGACCGAATCCAGGGATACTACGAGCAGTACTTC
TRBJ2-1 many TRBD1 TRBV4-1 CASSRRPGTGKNNEQFF TGCGCCAGCAGCCGACGACCCGGGACAGGGAAGAACAATGAGCAGTTCTTC
TRBJ2-7 many NA TRBV6-5 CASSYSMLYEQYF TGTGCCAGCAGTTACTCGATGCTCTACGAGCAGTACTTC
TRBJ2-5 many TRBD1 TRBV20-1 CSARGTTGGKGTQYF TGCAGTGCTAGAGGGACGACAGGGGGCAAGGGGACCCAGTACTTC
TRBJ1-4 many TRBD1 TRBV7-2 CASSLGQGVFEKLFF TGTGCCAGCAGCTTAGGACAGGGGGTTTTCGAAAAACTGTTTTTT
TRBJ1-3 few NA TRBV18 CASSPRQVAGNTIYF TGTGCCAGCTCACCCAGACAGGTTGCCGGAAACACCATATATTTT
TRBJ2-3 many TRBD2 TRBV6-1 CASSQTFATSGSVDTQYF TGTGCCAGCAGTCAAACGTTTGCGACTAGCGGGAGCGTTGATACGCAGTATTTT
TRBJ1-2 many TRBD1 TRBV27 CASSFGRGDYGYTF TGTGCCAGCAGTTTCGGCAGGGGGGATTATGGCTACACCTTC
TRBJ2-1 NA NA TRBV6-5 CASSYAGAFDEQFF TGTGCCAGCAGTTACGCGGGGGCTTTCGATGAGCAGTTCTTC
TRBJ1-1 few TRBD1 TRBV6-1 CASRPPTGTENTEAFF TGTGCCAGCAGGCCACCCACCGGGACAGAGAACACTGAAGCTTTCTTT
TRBJ2-3 NA NA TRBV27 CASSLLGAASGSIDTQYF TGTGCCAGCAGTCTCCTGGGGGCGGCTAGCGGAAGTATAGATACGCAGTATTTT
TRBJ2-2 NA NA TRBV15 CATSQAGELFF TGTGCCACCAGCCAAGCCGGGGAGCTGTTTTTT
TRBJ2-5 few NA TRBV25-1 CASSEFGETQYF TGTGCCAGCAGTGAATTTGGAGAGACCCAGTACTTC
TRBJ1-5 many NA TRBV2 CASSEGQDSNQPQHF TGTGCCAGCAGTGAAGGACAGGATAGCAATCAGCCCCAGCATTTT
TRBJ1-1 many TRBD1 TRBV20-1 CSARDDRGRYTEAFF TGCAGTGCTAGAGATGACAGGGGCAGGTACACTGAAGCTTTCTTT
TRBJ2-1 NA NA TRBV20-1 CSAPHAGLNEQFF TGCAGTGCTCCTCACGCCGGACTCAATGAGCAGTTCTTC
TRBJ2-3 many NA TRBV30 CAWSVGAGSADTQYF TGTGCCTGGAGTGTAGGGGCAGGGTCGGCAGATACGCAGTATTTT
TRBJ2-1 NA TRBD2 TRBV12-3/TRBV12-4 CASSGLAGYNNEQFF TGTGCCAGCAGCGGACTAGCGGGTTATAACAATGAGCAGTTCTTC
TRBJ2-5 many TRBD2 TRBV6-1 CASRLHWTSGRQETQYF TGTGCCAGCAGACTACATTGGACTAGCGGGAGGCAAGAGACCCAGTACTTC
TRBJ2-5 once TRBD2 TRBV20-1 CSALPSGLAVRETQYF TGCAGTGCTCTCCCATCGGGACTAGCGGTTCGAGAGACCCAGTACTTC
TRBJ1-5 many NA TRBV28 CASSLSPESNQPQHF TGTGCCAGCAGTTTATCGCCGGAAAGCAATCAGCCCCAGCATTTT
TRBJ2-7 NA TRBD2 TRBV27 CASHLGGLAGTYEQYF TGTGCCAGCCATCTAGGGGGACTAGCGGGTACCTACGAGCAGTACTTC